Detailed here is one T cell receptor (beta chain). Its specificity is not known. Researchers ran the PCR with 60 Vbeta and 13 Jbeta primers. Here immunoSEQ multiplex PCR was the method, and the copy in TCRdb shows in-frame clones only, minus some. The sample lists roughly 120,000 clones, around 75% occurring once. The data were obtained in a study of cytomegalovirus exposure and HLA in healthy donors. Findings of the study overall: Researchers catalogued some 160 TCR beta chains as cytomegalovirus-associated.

The germline V and J ends were trimmed by 2 bases and 4 bases, with 3 bases remaining between them. The germline gives CDR1 MDHEN, CDR2 SYDVKM. The CDR3 covers 12 residues. The source is a woman aged 18-29 years in good health and CMV-seronegative. The gene calls are TRBV28 and TRBJ1-5; D is uncertain. The sample comprised PBMCs. The CDR3 loop reads CASSLPNQPQHF. The CDR3 DNA reads TGTGCCAGCAGTTTACCAAATCAGCCCCAGCATTTT.